This paragraph covers one T cell receptor beta chain sequence. Its antigen target is currently unknown. Qualities for individual bases were not recorded, and no much larger clone is one base off. The method was the immunoSEQ multiplex PCR assay. TCR beta CDR3 sequencing was performed on DNA from the cultured, isolated CD4+ T cells. On the authors' methods: Non-productive TCR sequences were removed and reads were trimmed to the CDR3 region, keeping CDR3s of at least 7 amino acids. The MANAFEST web app was used to identify antigen-specific clonotypes by comparing expansion in peptide wells with expansion in reference cultures. To count as positive, a clone had to show expansion at FDR<0.05 compared with the reference and with all other wells, an odds ratio above 5, and a frequency above 0.1% in two replicate wells. A clonotype was called cross-reactive if it was significantly expanded both in SARS-CoV-2 spike wells and in at least one common cold coronavirus spike condition. CDR3 similarity was assessed by Levenshtein distance using the stringdist R package, and unrooted trees were constructed with ape in R 3.6.1. TCRdb took this table from immuneACCESS and kept in-frame rearrangements with V and J called. Such tables lack part of the clones; where checked against another copy, unresolved V genes explain under half of the gap, and the rest is unexplained. That table supplies the V and J calls and clone size; D and trimming were determined from the DNA. Present in this sample are under 60,000 clones, 50% to 70% of which were seen just once. The top ten clones comprise roughly 6% of the sample.

This sample was taken from a study of vaccination effects on CD4 cells after COVID-19 (dated by TCRdb to between 2021 and 2024). In terms of the full investigation: In the ViraFEST assay, PBMC were stimulated with viral peptide pools, and TCR sequencing was then used to find antigen-specific CD4+ T cell clonotypes based on their expansion. Each participant got two doses of an mRNA SARS-CoV-2 vaccine, either BNT162b2 or mRNA-1273. Each well held roughly 2 million PBMC cultured in IMDM containing roughly 5% human AB serum, approximately 10 IU/ml IL-2 and gentamicin, along with roughly 10 ug/ml peptides. SARS-CoV-2 spike-specific CD4+ TCR repertoires were compared before and after mRNA vaccination in COVID-19 convalescent patients and in infection-naive vaccine recipients. The full study included roughly 10 COVID-19 convalescent patients and a few SARS-CoV-2-naive healthy vaccine recipients. Cultures from other donors in the study were sequenced using the Oncomine TCR Beta short-read assay on an Illumina iSeq 100.

After around eleven days of culture, CD4+ T cells were isolated with the EasySep CD4+ T cell isolation kit. Negative nucleocapsid antibody results before and after vaccination confirmed that the healthy vaccine recipients had no prior SARS-CoV-2 infection. Half of the culture medium was replaced with fresh IL-2-containing medium on days 3 and 7. Unless noted otherwise, every peptide stimulation condition was grown in triplicate wells. Using Ficoll-Paque Plus gradient centrifugation, PBMC were separated from whole blood and then either used fresh or cryopreserved at -140C. The QIAamp micro DNA kit was used to extract genomic DNA from the cultured CD4+ T cells. Study-wide conclusions, independent of this receptor: At late post-vaccination timepoints, both infection-induced and vaccine-induced clones showed marked clonal contraction, consistent with waning T cell responses. Among healthy vaccine recipients, nearly all vaccine-induced clones were SARS-CoV-2 mono-reactive, and only 1 of 255 was cross-reactive with common cold coronaviruses. The study was limited by a small number of convalescent patients and lacked early post-infection timepoints.

V is pared back by 3 bases and J by 5 bases, with 8 bases lying between the germline termini. Its CDR3 holds 13 amino acids, cysteine through phenylalanine. The entry retains the CDR3 DNA only, 39 bases that are in frame from base 1. The source material was CD4+ T cells from PBMCs cultured without peptide, sampled before COVID-19 vaccination. This receptor was identified in a human donor who received a COVID-19 vaccine. Recombination connected TRBV12-3 or TRBV12-4 to TRBJ1-5; possibly the D gene is TRBD1, per 5 matching bases. The nucleotide sequence is given as TGTGCCAGCAGTTTGGCAGGGTATCAGCCCCAGCATTTT. Translated, this gives CASSLAGYQPQHF.